Listed here are 16 T cell receptor beta chains from one sample, sequenced in a study of T cell responses to AZD1222 COVID-19 vaccine. Libraries were prepared by immunoSEQ multiplex PCR; TCRdb keeps only in-frame clonotypes and omits some of them. The repertoire holds around 120,000 clones, about 93% seen once, with more than 2% in the top ten. The source was peripheral blood, collected on day 0 of AZD1222 vaccination. The receptors were sampled from an adult in good health.

The genes are TRBV19 and TRBJ1-2, with D possibly matching TRBD1 (6 bases). The CDR3 has 13 amino acids. From germline, CDR1 is LNHDA and CDR2 SQIVND (reference sequence). V was cut by 5 bases and J by 7 bases, with 14 bases left in between. DNA of the CDR3: TGTGCCAGTAGTGCACAGGGTCTTGGTGGCTACACCTTC. Residues: CASSAQGLGGYTF.

The chain couples TRBV6-2 or TRBV6-3 to TRBJ1-2, with D uncertain. V was clipped by 4 bases and J by 9 bases, with 6 bases between them. This CDR3 is built from 10 residues. CDR1 and CDR2 from the germline V gene are MNHEY and SVGEGT. The CDR3: CASSSGSYTF. DNA for the CDR3: TGTGCCAGCAGTTCTGGAAGCTACACCTTC.

This chain joins TRBV6-5 and TRBJ1-2, with D tentatively TRBD1 (5 bases). V was trimmed by 6 bases and J by 13 bases, leaving 24 bases between them. CDR3 length equals 14 residues. Germline loops: CDR1 MNHEY, CDR2 SVGAGI. CDR3 sequence: CASRTGNSRGLCTF. The CDR3 DNA sequence: TGTGCCAGCAGGACCGGGAACTCTCGGGGGTTGTGCACCTTC.

This chain uses TRBV2 with TRBJ2-5; D not resolved. CDR3 length equals 10 residues. Germline lookup yields CDR1 SNHLY and CDR2 FYNNEI. Trimming removed 5 bases at V and 5 bases at J, with 3 bases between. The CDR3 nucleotides are TGTGCCAGCAGTTGGGAGACCCAGTACTTC. It is translated as CASSWETQYF.

Comments on this clone: This same CDR3 is encoded by further DNA sequences in the sample. V is TRBV5-4 and J is TRBJ1-1; D may be TRBD1 (5 bases). Germline CDR1 reads SGHNT; CDR2 reads YYREEE (reference sequence). This CDR3 spans 15 amino acids. V was shortened by 6 bases and J by 3 bases, with 18 bases between the two germline ends. CDR3 protein: CASTRTNPAYTEAFF. DNA of the CDR3: TGTGCCAGCACGCGGACAAATCCGGCGTACACTGAAGCTTTCTTT.

The rearrangement links TRBV28 to TRBJ2-7; D not certain. The CDR3 spans 14 residues. The V gene lost 4 bases and the J gene lost 8 bases, with 18 bases spanning the gap. CDR1 MDHEN and CDR2 SYDVKM come from the germline V gene. The CDR3: CASSSPRVPSQQYF. The CDR3, as DNA: TGTGCCAGCAGTTCTCCTAGAGTCCCGTCCCAGCAGTACTTC.

This chain uses TRBV5-6 with TRBJ1-1, with D possibly being TRBD1 (5 bases). CDR3 length equals 16 residues. CDR1 and CDR2 (germline): SGHDT, YYEEEE. Trimming left V 6 bases short and J 4 bases short, with 22 bases between. The CDR3, as DNA: TGTGCCAGCACCGAAATGGGGTCGGGGGAGGTCACTGAAGCTTTCTTT. Residues: CASTEMGSGEVTEAFF.

This chain joins TRBV5-4 and TRBJ2-7; TRBD2 matches at 9 bases. The CDR3 totals 15 residues. Trimming at V came to 0 bases and at J to 5 bases, leaving 6 bases not matched to a gene. Germline V gene lookup returns CDR1 SGHNT and CDR2 YYREEE (reference sequence). The CDR3 DNA follows: TGTGCCAGCAGCTTGGGTGCGGGAGGGCCGCACGAGCAGTACTTC. Translation gives CASSLGAGGPHEQYF.

The V and J genes are TRBV18 and TRBJ1-1; TRBD1 agrees at 7 bases. The CDR3 has 14 amino acids. The V and J ends lost 1 base and 1 base, in that order; junction bases with no gene match: 0. From germline, CDR1 is KGHSH and CDR2 LQKENI. For the CDR3, the DNA is TGTGCCAGCTCACCACGACAGGGGAACACTGAAGCTTTCTTT. Its protein product is CASSPRQGNTEAFF.

The chain couples TRBV7-6 to TRBJ1-2, with D uncertain. The CDR3 spans 13 residues. V was cut by 5 bases and J by 2 bases, with 9 bases left in between. The germline V gene encodes CDR1 SGHVS and CDR2 FNYEAQ. This CDR3 reads CASSPQLNYGYTF. In nucleotides, the CDR3 is TGTGCCAGCAGCCCACAGCTGAACTATGGCTACACCTTC.

This chain connects TRBV28 to TRBJ2-3; D remains unclear. V was clipped by 3 bases and J by 2 bases, with 9 bases between them. In germline, CDR1 is MDHEN, CDR2 SYDVKM. CDR3 length equals 14 residues. The CDR3, as DNA: TGTGCCAGCAGTTTTCATCCGGACACAGATACGCAGTATTTT. Encoded protein: CASSFHPDTDTQYF.

V and J are TRBV4-1 and TRBJ2-1; TRBD2 aligns across 11 bases. Germline CDR1 MGHRA, CDR2 YSYEKL. CDR3 length: 16 residues. Trimming removed 4 bases from V and 7 bases from J; junction bases left unmatched: 9. The CDR3 protein is CASSREGVAGGNEQFF. The CDR3 nucleotides read TGCGCCAGCAGCCGAGAAGGAGTAGCGGGGGGGAATGAGCAGTTCTTC.

V usage is TRBV24-1 and J usage is TRBJ1-2; 7 positions agree with TRBD1. The germline gives CDR1 KGHDR, CDR2 SFDVKD. The CDR3 spans 14 residues. Unmatched junction bases numbered 5, after V lost 4 bases and J lost 4 bases. The DNA for the CDR3 is TGTGCCACCAGTGACTCGGGACAGAGCTATGGCTACACCTTC. This translates into CATSDSGQSYGYTF.

The J gene is TRBJ1-1, the V gene TRBV19; 9 nucleotides line up with TRBD1. Germline CDR1 and CDR2: LNHDA and SQIVND (reference sequence). CDR3 size: 15 residues. After removal of 5 bases from V and 0 bases from J, the junction contained 4 bases not matched to a gene. The CDR3 sequence: CASSFRQGVNTEAFF. Written as DNA, the CDR3 is TGTGCCAGTAGTTTCCGACAGGGGGTGAACACTGAAGCTTTCTTT. Based on the CDR3 plus reference TRBV19 and TRBJ1-1, the full variable domain is DGGITQSPKYLFRKEGQNVTLSCEQNLNHDAMYWYRQDPGQGLRLIYYSQIVNDFQKGDIAEGYSVSREKKESFPLTVTSAQKNPTAFYLCASSFRQGVNTEAFFGQGTRLTVV.

The chain employs TRBV18 and TRBJ2-1; the match to TRBD2 covers 7 bases. Per germline, CDR1 KGHSH and CDR2 LQKENI. Germline trimming cut 2 bases from V and 9 bases from J; bases unmatched to any gene: 13. CDR3 size: 16 residues. As DNA, the CDR3 is TGTGCCAGCTCACCAGGAGGGAGGGCCTCCATTCGTGAGCAGTTCTTC. This codes for CASSPGGRASIREQFF.

V is TRBV3-1 (or the pseudogene TRBV3-2) and J is TRBJ2-7; 8 bases line up with TRBD2. The CDR3 covers 15 residues. Germline V gene lookup returns CDR1 LGHDT and CDR2 YNNKEL (reference sequence). Trimming cost V 1 base and J 7 bases; bases outside gene matches: 9. In nucleotides, the CDR3 is TGTGCCAGCAGCCAAGGAGCGGGGGAAAGGGAAGAGCAGTACTTC. Its protein is CASSQGAGEREEQYF.